This T cell receptor (beta chain) was found in a study of T-cell memory formation after mild COVID-19. For the study at large: For the most part, TCR clusters were specific to one donor. Study conclusions and caveats: Day 15 to 85 contracting clones showed balanced CD4/CD8; later expanders leaned CD4+. For second-wave clones that peaked at day 37, SARS-CoV-2 specificity went unverified.

Concerning this clonotype itself: Its matching antigen is unknown.

Using constant-segment primers, 5'RACE produced TCR alpha and TCR beta cDNA libraries carrying sample barcodes and UMIs. TCRdb processed the 5' RACE reads anew with MiXCR; each CDR3 protein has one entry. The table includes roughly 250,000 distinct CDR3 sequences, over 15% detected once. The clonotype comes from a young man who had mild COVID-19 (a few samples of this study predate the infection). Cell type and time point are not known. Sequencing input: PBMCs or a T cell subset sorted from them (not recorded which).

The CDR3 loop is CASSSSGPSNEKLFF. The DNA for the CDR3 is TGTGCCAGCAGCTCCTCAGGACCATCTAATGAAAAACTGTTTTTT. This chain links TRBV7-9 with TRBJ1-4; D is ambiguous. This CDR3 is built from 15 residues. Germline V CDR1 and CDR2: SEHNR, FQNEAQ (reference sequence). V was cut by 4 bases and J by 3 bases, with 12 bases left in between.